These T cell receptor beta chains were read from a single sample in a study of naive and memory T cell subsets. TCRdb reprocessed the UMI-ligation and nested PCR reads with MiXCR, giving one entry per CDR3 protein. This table has 75,000 to 85,000 distinct CDR3 sequences, about an eighth appearing once. Sequencing was performed on central memory CD4+ T cells from blood. These receptor sequences come from a human donor in good health. Each CDR3 is given with its conserved first and last residue. The D gene is left open where the match is weak. Clone size is shown for a subset of rows, as once, few, many or a class of expanded clone.

TRBJ2-7 . many TRBV3-1 CASRQYSPGGTSYEQYF TGTGCCAGCAGGCAATATTCCCCCGGCGGGACCTCCTACGAGCAGTACTTC
TRBJ2-7 . many TRBV24-1 CAAIPRVYEQYF TGTGCCGCGATCCCTCGGGTCTACGAGCAGTACTTC
TRBJ2-3 . few TRBV7-7 CASSLDSVGEQYF TGTGCCAGCAGCTTAGATTCGGTAGGCGAGCAGTATTTT
TRBJ2-1 . many TRBV5-1 CASSLGSSYNEQFF TGCGCCAGCAGCTTGGGCAGCTCCTACAATGAGCAGTTCTTC
TRBJ2-5 TRBD1 . TRBV14 CASNTGTGHQETQYF TGTGCCAGCAACACCGGGACAGGACACCAAGAGACCCAGTACTTC
TRBJ2-1 . few TRBV7-2 CASSFLAGTNTYNEQFF TGTGCCAGCAGCTTCCTTGCCGGGACGAATACCTACAATGAGCAGTTCTTC
TRBJ2-1 TRBD2 . TRBV19 CASSRTSSHNEQFF TGTGCCAGTAGTAGGACTAGCAGTCACAATGAGCAGTTCTTC
TRBJ1-5 . . TRBV15 CATSLPLGSGQPQHF TGTGCCACCAGCCTCCCATTAGGGTCGGGTCAGCCCCAGCATTTT
TRBJ2-7 TRBD2 many TRBV29-1 CSGRGGVNEQYF TGCAGTGGCCGGGGAGGGGTGAACGAGCAGTACTTC
TRBJ2-1 . few TRBV12-3/TRBV12-4 CASSFRAYNEQFF TGTGCCAGCAGTTTTCGGGCGTACAATGAGCAGTTCTTC
TRBJ1-5 . many TRBV12-3/TRBV12-4 CASSLAQARGNQPQHF TGTGCCAGCAGTTTAGCGCAAGCGAGGGGCAATCAGCCCCAGCATTTT
TRBJ1-5 . few TRBV6-2/TRBV6-3 CASSPTGRWAPQHF TGTGCCAGCAGCCCCACAGGGCGTTGGGCGCCCCAGCATTTT
TRBJ1-3 . . TRBV7-6 CASSLGVLTGNTIYF TGTGCCAGCAGCTTAGGAGTGTTGACGGGAAACACCATATATTTT
TRBJ2-7 TRBD1 few TRBV6-5 CASSYQQGHSYEQYF TGTGCCAGCAGTTACCAACAGGGGCATTCCTACGAGCAGTACTTC
TRBJ1-5 TRBD1 . TRBV2 CASRTGGVESNQPQHF TGTGCCAGCCGGACAGGGGGCGTTGAGTCAAATCAGCCCCAGCATTTT
TRBJ2-4 . few TRBV29-1 CSVELLGYKNIQYF TGCAGCGTTGAATTACTAGGTTACAAAAACATTCAGTACTTC
TRBJ2-2 . few TRBV20-1 CSAQDSANTGELFF TGCAGTGCTCAGGACAGCGCGAACACCGGGGAGCTGTTTTTT
TRBJ2-7 TRBD1 few TRBV5-5 CASSLAQGVTYEQYF TGTGCCAGCAGCTTGGCGCAGGGGGTAACCTACGAGCAGTACTTC
TRBJ2-6 TRBD2 . TRBV6-2/TRBV6-3 CASSYRLAGGPTGANVLTF TGTGCCAGCAGTTACCGACTAGCGGGAGGTCCCACTGGGGCCAACGTCCTGACTTTC
TRBJ1-2 . few TRBV4-3 CASSQDSYNYGYTF TGCGCCAGCAGCCAAGATAGCTATAACTATGGCTACACCTTC
TRBJ1-1 . . TRBV29-1 CSVVHSMNTEAFF TGCAGCGTTGTACACAGCATGAACACTGAAGCTTTCTTT
TRBJ2-2 TRBD2 few TRBV7-8 CASSKREGTGELFF TGTGCCAGCAGTAAGCGGGAAGGCACCGGGGAGCTGTTTTTT
TRBJ1-4 . many TRBV7-2 CASSLQPTNEKLFF TGTGCCAGCAGCTTACAGCCAACTAATGAAAAACTGTTTTTT
TRBJ1-3 . few TRBV30 CAWGTSGNTIYF TGTGCCTGGGGGACGTCTGGAAACACCATATATTTT
TRBJ2-3 . . TRBV4-2 CASSRELDTQYF TGTGCCAGCAGCCGTGAGTTGGATACGCAGTATTTT
TRBJ2-3 . . TRBV6-2/TRBV6-3 CASSYSRLVRADTQYF TGTGCCAGCAGTTACTCGAGACTAGTGCGGGCAGATACGCAGTATTTT
TRBJ1-5 . many TRBV6-1 CASSEGVVGNQPQHF TGTGCCAGCAGTGAGGGGGTGGTTGGCAATCAGCCCCAGCATTTT
TRBJ2-4 TRBD1 . TRBV7-2 CASSKDRGNIQYF TGTGCCAGCAGCAAGGACAGGGGAAACATTCAGTACTTC
TRBJ2-2 TRBD1 medium-sized TRBV12-3/TRBV12-4 CASSQTGTGELFF TGTGCCAGCAGTCAGACAGGGACCGGGGAGCTGTTTTTT
TRBJ2-7 . . TRBV11-2 CASSLDLSGGYEQYF TGTGCCAGCAGCTTAGACCTCTCTGGCGGGTACGAGCAGTACTTC
TRBJ2-2 . few TRBV27 CASRWGTLTGELFF TGTGCCAGCCGATGGGGTACTCTCACCGGGGAGCTGTTTTTT
TRBJ2-7 TRBD2 . TRBV6-1 CASSGAGGTYEQYF TGTGCCAGCAGCGGAGCGGGAGGCACCTACGAGCAGTACTTC
TRBJ2-3 . many TRBV7-6 CASSLASGGTDTQYF TGTGCCAGCAGCTTAGCTTCCGGGGGCACAGATACGCAGTATTTT
TRBJ2-7 TRBD1 . TRBV28 CASSRVGQGRYEQYF TGTGCCAGCAGCCGAGTGGGACAGGGAAGGTACGAGCAGTACTTC
TRBJ1-5 . . TRBV7-2 CASNNGGNQPQHF TGTGCCAGCAATAACGGGGGAAATCAGCCCCAGCATTTT
TRBJ1-5 . . TRBV19 CASIKSRAAGGNQPQHF TGTGCCAGTATTAAATCTAGGGCAGCCGGCGGAAATCAGCCCCAGCATTTT
TRBJ1-1 . many TRBV28 CASSVNTEAFF TGTGCCAGCAGCGTCAACACTGAAGCTTTCTTT
TRBJ2-1 TRBD2 many TRBV6-2/TRBV6-3 CASSYLAGGPVREQFF TGTGCCAGCAGTTACCTAGCGGGAGGGCCTGTGAGGGAGCAGTTCTTC
TRBJ1-2 TRBD1 few TRBV27 CASSSSGTGSYGYTF TGTGCCAGCAGTTCATCCGGGACAGGGAGCTATGGCTACACCTTC
TRBJ2-5 . . TRBV7-6 CASSVTAYQETQYF TGTGCCAGCAGCGTGACAGCGTACCAAGAGACCCAGTACTTC
TRBJ1-1 . few TRBV4-3 CASSLTRNTEAFF TGCGCCAGCAGCTTGACAAGGAACACTGAAGCTTTCTTT
TRBJ2-7 TRBD2 . TRBV28 CASRSGTGGIYEQYF TGTGCCAGCCGGAGCGGGACGGGAGGCATCTACGAGCAGTACTTC
TRBJ2-6 . . TRBV28 CASSSNSGANVLTF TGTGCCAGCAGTTCCAACTCTGGGGCCAACGTCCTGACTTTC